Below, one T cell receptor (beta chain) is given with its context. In germline, CDR1 is DFQATT, CDR2 SNEGSKA (reference sequence). Trimming cost V 1 base and J 10 bases, with 8 bases left between them. This CDR3 is 11 amino acids long. This sample is drawn from a study of T cell changes during pregnancy in multiple sclerosis. The method was immunoSEQ multiplex PCR; TCRdb's version includes in-frame clones alone and lacks a portion of them. The sample lists roughly 56,000 clones; about 90% were seen once. V and J are TRBV20-1 and TRBJ2-1; a possible D gene is TRBD2 (5 bases). The sequences come from CD4+ T cells from peripheral blood mononuclear cells, collected after pregnancy. This TCR was recovered from a female donor in good health, enrolled as a control in a pregnancy study. The CDR3 sequence is CSARGRLEQFF. The CDR3 bases are TGCAGTGCTAGAGGAAGACTAGAGCAGTTCTTC.